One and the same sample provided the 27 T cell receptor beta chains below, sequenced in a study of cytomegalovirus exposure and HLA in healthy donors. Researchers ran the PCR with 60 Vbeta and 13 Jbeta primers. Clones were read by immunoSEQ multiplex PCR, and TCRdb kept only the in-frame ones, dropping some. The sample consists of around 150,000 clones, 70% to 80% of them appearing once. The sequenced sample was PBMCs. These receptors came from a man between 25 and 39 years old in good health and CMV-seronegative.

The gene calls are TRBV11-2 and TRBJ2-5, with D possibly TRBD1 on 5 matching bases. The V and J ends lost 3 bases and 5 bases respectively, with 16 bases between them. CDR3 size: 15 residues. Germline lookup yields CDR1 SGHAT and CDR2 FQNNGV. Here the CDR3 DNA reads TGTGCCAGCAGCTTCGCAGGGTCCGGGCGGGAGACCCAGTACTTC. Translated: CASSFAGSGRETQYF. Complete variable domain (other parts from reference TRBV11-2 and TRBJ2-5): EAGVAQSPRYKIIEKRQSVAFWCNPISGHATLYWYQQILGQGPKLLIQFQNNGVVDDSQLPKDRFSAERLKGVDSTLKIQPAKLEDSAVYLCASSFAGSGRETQYFGPGTRLLVL.

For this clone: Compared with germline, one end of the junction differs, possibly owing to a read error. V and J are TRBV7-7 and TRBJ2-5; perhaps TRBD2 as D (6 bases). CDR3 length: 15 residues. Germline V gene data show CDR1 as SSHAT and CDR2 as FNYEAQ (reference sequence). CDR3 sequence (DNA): TGTGCTAGCAGCTTAGGCGCGGGATCCGGGGAGACCCAGTACTTC. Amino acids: CASSLGAGSGETQYF. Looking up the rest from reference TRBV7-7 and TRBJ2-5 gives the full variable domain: GAGVSQSPRYKVTKRGQDVTLRCDPISSHATLYWYQQALGQGPEFLTYFNYEAQPDKSGLPSDRFSAERPEGSISTLTIQRTEQRDSAMYRCASSLGAGSGETQYFGPGTRLLVL.

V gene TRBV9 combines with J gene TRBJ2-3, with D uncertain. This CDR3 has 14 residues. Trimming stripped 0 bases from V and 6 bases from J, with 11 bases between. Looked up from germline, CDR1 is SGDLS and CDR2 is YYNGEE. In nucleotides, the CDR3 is TGTGCCAGCAGCGTAGGGGCCGCCCCGGATACGCAGTATTTT. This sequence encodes CASSVGAAPDTQYF. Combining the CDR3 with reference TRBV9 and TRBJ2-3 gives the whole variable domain DSGVTQTPKHLITATGQRVTLRCSPRSGDLSVYWYQQSLDQGLQFLIQYYNGEERAKGNILERFSAQQFPDLHSELNLSSLELGDSALYFCASSVGAAPDTQYFGPGTRLTVL.

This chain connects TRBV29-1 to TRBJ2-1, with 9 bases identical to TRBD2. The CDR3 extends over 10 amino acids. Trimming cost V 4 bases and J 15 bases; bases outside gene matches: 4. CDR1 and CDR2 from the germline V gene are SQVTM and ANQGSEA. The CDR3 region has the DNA TGCAGCGTTGGTGGCGGGAGGGCGTTCTTC. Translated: CSVGGGRAFF.

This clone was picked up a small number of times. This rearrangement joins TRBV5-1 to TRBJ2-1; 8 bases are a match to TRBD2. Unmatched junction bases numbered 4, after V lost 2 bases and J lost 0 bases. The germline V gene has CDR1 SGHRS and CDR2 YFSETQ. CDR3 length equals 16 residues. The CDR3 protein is CASSLGLALSYNEQFF. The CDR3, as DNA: TGCGCCAGCAGCTTAGGACTAGCCCTCTCCTACAATGAGCAGTTCTTC.

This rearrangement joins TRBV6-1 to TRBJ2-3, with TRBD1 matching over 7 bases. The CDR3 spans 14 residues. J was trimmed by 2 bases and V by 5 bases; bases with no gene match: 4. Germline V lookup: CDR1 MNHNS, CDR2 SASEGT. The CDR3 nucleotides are TGTGCCAGCAGTTCGGGACAGCACACAGATACGCAGTATTTT. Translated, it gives CASSSGQHTDTQYF.

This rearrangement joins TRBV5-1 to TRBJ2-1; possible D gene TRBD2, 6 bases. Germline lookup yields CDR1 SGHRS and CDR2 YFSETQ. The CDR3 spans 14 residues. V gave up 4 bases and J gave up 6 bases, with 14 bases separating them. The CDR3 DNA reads TGCGCCAGCAGCCCCGGGACTCCATTCAATGAGCAGTTCTTC. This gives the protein CASSPGTPFNEQFF.

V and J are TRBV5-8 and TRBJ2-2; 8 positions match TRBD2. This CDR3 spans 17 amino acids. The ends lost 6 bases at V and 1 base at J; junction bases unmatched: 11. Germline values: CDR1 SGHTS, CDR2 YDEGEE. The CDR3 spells CASTPNGLAVNTGELFF. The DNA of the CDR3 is TGTGCCAGCACCCCTAATGGACTAGCTGTGAACACCGGGGAGCTGTTTTTT. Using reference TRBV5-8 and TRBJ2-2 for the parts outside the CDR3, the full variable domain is EAGVTQSPTHLIKTRGQQATLRCSPISGHTSVYWYQQALGLGLQFLLWYDEGEERNRGNFPPRFSGRQFPNYSSELNVNALELEDSALYLCASTPNGLAVNTGELFFGEGSRLTVL.

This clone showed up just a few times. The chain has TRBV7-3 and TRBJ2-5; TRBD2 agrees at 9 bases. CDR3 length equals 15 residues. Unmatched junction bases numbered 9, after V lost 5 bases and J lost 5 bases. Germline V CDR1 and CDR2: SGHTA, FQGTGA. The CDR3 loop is CASSAGGVLGETQYF. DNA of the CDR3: TGTGCCAGCAGCGCGGGGGGGGTGTTAGGGGAGACCCAGTACTTC.

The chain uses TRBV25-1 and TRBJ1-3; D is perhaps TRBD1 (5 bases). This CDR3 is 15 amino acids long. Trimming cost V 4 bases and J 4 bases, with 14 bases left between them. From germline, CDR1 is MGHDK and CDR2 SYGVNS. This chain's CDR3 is CASSVTGLSGNTIYF. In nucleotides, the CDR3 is TGTGCCAGCAGTGTAACAGGTCTATCAGGAAACACCATATATTTT.

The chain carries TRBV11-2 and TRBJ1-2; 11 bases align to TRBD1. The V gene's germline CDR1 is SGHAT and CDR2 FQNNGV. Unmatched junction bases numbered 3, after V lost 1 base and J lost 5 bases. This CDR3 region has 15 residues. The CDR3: CASSLGDRGIYGYTF. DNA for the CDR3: TGTGCCAGCAGCTTAGGGGACAGGGGGATTTATGGCTACACCTTC.

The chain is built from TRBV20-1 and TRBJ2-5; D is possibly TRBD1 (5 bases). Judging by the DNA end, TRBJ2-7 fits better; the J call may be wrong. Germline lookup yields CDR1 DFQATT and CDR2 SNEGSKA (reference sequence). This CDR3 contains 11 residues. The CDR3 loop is CSAHDSYEQYF. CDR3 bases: TGCAGTGCCCATGACAGTTACGAGCAGTACTTC.

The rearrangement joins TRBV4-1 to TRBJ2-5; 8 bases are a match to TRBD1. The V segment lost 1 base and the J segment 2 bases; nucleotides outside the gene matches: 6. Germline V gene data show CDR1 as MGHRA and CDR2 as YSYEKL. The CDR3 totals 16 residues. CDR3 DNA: TGCGCCAGCAGCCAAGTTGCAGGGGGCCGTCAAGAGACCCAGTACTTC. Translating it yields CASSQVAGGRQETQYF.

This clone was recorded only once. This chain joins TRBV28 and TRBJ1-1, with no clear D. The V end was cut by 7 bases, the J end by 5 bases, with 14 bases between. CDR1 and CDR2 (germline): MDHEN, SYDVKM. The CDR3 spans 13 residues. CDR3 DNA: TGTGCCAGCACTCAGATTTTCGGGACTGAAGCTTTCTTT. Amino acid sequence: CASTQIFGTEAFF. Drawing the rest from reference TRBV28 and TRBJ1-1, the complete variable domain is DVKVTQSSRYLVKRTGEKVFLECVQDMDHENMFWYRQDPGLGLRLIYFSYDVKMKEKGDIPEGYSVSREKKERFSLILESASTNQTSMYLCASTQIFGTEAFFGQGTRLTVV.

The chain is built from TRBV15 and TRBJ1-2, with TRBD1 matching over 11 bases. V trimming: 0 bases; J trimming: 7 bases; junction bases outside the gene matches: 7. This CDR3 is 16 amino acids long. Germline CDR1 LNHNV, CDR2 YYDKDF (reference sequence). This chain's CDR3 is CATSRDPGQGAFGYTF. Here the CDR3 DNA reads TGTGCCACCAGCAGAGACCCCGGACAGGGGGCTTTTGGCTACACCTTC.

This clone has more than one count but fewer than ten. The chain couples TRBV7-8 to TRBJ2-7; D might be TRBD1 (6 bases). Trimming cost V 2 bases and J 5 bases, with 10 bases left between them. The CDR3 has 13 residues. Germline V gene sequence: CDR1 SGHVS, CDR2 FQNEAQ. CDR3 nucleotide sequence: TGTGCCAGCAGCTTATTCCAGGGGAACGAGCAGTACTTC. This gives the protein CASSLFQGNEQYF. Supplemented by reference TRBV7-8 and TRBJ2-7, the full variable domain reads GAGVSQSPRYKVAKRGQDVALRCDPISGHVSLFWYQQALGQGPEFLTYFQNEAQLDKSGLPSDRFFAERPEGSVSTLKIQRTQQEDSAVYLCASSLFQGNEQYFGPGTRLTVT.

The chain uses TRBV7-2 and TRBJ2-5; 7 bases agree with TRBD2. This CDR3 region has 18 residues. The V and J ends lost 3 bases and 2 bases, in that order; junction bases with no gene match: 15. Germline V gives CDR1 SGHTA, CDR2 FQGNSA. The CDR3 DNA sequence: TGTGCCAGCAGCTTTAGGACTCAAGCGGGAAGCGTTCAAGAGACCCAGTACTTC. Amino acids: CASSFRTQAGSVQETQYF.

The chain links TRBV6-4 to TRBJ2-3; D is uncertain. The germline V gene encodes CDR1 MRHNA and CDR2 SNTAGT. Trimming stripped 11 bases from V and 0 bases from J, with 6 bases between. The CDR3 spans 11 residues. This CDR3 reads CAVTSTDTQYF. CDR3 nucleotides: TGTGCCGTAACAAGCACAGATACGCAGTATTTT.

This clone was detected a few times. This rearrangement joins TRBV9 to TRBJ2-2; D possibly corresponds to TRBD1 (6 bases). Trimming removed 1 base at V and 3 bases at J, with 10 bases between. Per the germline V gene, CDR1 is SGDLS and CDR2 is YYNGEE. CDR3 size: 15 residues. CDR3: CASSVQGRDTGELFF. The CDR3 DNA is TGTGCCAGCAGCGTACAGGGGCGCGACACCGGGGAGCTGTTTTTT.

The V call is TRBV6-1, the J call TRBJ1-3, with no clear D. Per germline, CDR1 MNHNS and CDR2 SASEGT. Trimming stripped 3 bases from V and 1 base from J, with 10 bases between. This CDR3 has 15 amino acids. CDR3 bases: TGTGCCAGCAGTGAGGCTAGCAGGTCTGGAAACACCATATATTTT. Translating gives CASSEASRSGNTIYF.

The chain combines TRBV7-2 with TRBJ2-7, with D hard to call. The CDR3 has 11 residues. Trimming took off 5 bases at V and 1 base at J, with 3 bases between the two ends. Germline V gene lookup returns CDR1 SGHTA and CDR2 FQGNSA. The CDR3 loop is CASSRSYEQYF. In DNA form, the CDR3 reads TGTGCCAGCAGCCGGTCCTACGAGCAGTACTTC. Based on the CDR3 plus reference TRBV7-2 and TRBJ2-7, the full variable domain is GAGVSQSPSNKVTEKGKDVELRCDPISGHTALYWYRQSLGQGLEFLIYFQGNSAPDKSGLPSDRFSAERTGGSVSTLTIQRTQQEDSAVYLCASSRSYEQYFGPGTRLTVT.

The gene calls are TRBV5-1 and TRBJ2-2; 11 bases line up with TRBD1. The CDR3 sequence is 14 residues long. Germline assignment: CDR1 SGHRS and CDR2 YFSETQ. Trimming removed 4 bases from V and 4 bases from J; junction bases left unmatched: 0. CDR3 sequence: CASSGTGGTGELFF. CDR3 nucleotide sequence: TGCGCCAGCAGCGGGACAGGGGGCACCGGGGAGCTGTTTTTT.

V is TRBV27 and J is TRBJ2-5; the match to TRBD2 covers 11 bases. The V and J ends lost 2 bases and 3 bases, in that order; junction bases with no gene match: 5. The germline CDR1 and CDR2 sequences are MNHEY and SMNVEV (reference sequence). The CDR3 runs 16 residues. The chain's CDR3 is CASSLASGRYEETQYF. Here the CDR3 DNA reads TGTGCCAGCAGTTTAGCTAGCGGGAGGTATGAAGAGACCCAGTACTTC.

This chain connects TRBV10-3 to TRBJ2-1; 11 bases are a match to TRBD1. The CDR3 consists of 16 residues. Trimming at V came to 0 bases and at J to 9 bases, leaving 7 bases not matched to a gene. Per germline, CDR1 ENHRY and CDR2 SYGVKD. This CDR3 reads CAISESRDRGIAEQFF. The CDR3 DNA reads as TGTGCCATCAGTGAGTCCCGGGACAGGGGGATCGCTGAGCAGTTCTTC.

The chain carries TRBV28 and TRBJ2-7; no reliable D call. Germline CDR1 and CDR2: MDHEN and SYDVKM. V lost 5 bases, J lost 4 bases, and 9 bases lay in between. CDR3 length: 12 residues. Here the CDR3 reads CASSRVEYEQYF. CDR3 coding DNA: TGTGCCAGCAGTCGGGTGGAGTACGAGCAGTACTTC.

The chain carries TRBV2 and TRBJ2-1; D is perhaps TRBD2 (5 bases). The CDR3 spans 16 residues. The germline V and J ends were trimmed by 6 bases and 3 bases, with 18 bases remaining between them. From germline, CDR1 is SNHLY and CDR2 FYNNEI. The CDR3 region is CASSGETGSGYNEQFF. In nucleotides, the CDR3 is TGTGCCAGCAGCGGGGAGACGGGATCAGGCTACAATGAGCAGTTCTTC.

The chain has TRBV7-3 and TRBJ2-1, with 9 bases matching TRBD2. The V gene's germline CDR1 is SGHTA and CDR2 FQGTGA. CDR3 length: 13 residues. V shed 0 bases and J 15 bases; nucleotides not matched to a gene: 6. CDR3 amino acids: CASSLTSGSHVFF. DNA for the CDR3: TGTGCCAGCAGCTTAACTAGCGGGAGCCACGTGTTCTTC.